This TCR beta chain was sequenced in a study of shared T cell receptors in the human thymus. The V end lost 5 bases, the J end lost 2 bases, and 20 bases lay between the germline ends. The CDR3 contains 17 residues. From germline, CDR1 is PRHDT and CDR2 FYEKMQ (reference sequence). The repertoire was sequenced with immunoSEQ multiplex PCR; TCRdb's copy has only in-frame clones and lacks some. This sample has roughly 660,000 clones, with approximately 87% found just once. These data were also filed under a second study, of human thymus T cells.

The sequenced sample was thymocytes. V and J are TRBV13 and TRBJ2-3; maybe TRBD2 (7 bases). This TCR was recovered from a boy less than two years old with a congenital heart defect. In DNA form, the CDR3 reads TGTGCCAGCAGCCCCCCCGGAAGCGGGGACACCACAGATACGCAGTATTTT. Protein product: CASSPPGSGDTTDTQYF. The full variable domain, completed using reference TRBV13 and TRBJ2-3, is AAGVIQSPRHLIKEKRETATLKCYPIPRHDTVYWYQQGPGQDPQFLISFYEKMQSDKGSIPDRFSAQQFSDYHSELNMSSLELGDSALYFCASSPPGSGDTTDTQYFGPGTRLTVL.